The 10 T cell receptor beta chains listed next were all sequenced from one sample in a study of post-analysis software for immune sequencing data. No antigen has been identified for these receptors. The study, taken as a whole, reports: Five TRBV segments appeared more often in patients than in controls, and TRBV5-6, TRBV5-1 and TRBV20-1 were among these.

Each TCR beta cDNA library carried unique molecular identifiers. TCRdb reprocessed the PCR reads with MiXCR, giving one entry per CDR3 protein. The data show roughly 730,000 distinct CDR3 sequences, 25% to 30% seen once. Input material: blood. These TCRs come from a girl aged 10-17 years with multiple sclerosis.

This clonotype showed up many times. The V and J genes are TRBV9 and TRBJ2-1, with D possibly matching TRBD2 (7 bases). The germline V and J ends were trimmed by 0 bases and 7 bases, with 20 bases remaining between them. CDR3 length equals 17 residues. Germline assignment: CDR1 SGDLS and CDR2 YYNGEE. The CDR3 sequence is CASSVAHQGRVRNEQFF. As DNA, the CDR3 is TGTGCCAGCAGCGTAGCCCACCAGGGGAGGGTTAGGAATGAGCAGTTCTTC.

This chain uses TRBV20-1 with TRBJ2-1, with TRBD1 identical over 10 bases. In germline, CDR1 is DFQATT, CDR2 SNEGSKA (reference sequence). This CDR3 has 15 residues. Trimming removed 6 bases from V and 10 bases from J; junction bases left unmatched: 15. The DNA of the CDR3 is TGCAGTGCACTCATGTATGGGACAGGGGACAGGGAGCAGTTCTTC. Encoded protein: CSALMYGTGDREQFF.

This clonotype was observed a handful of times. The chain recombines TRBV20-1 with TRBJ2-3; a weak D match, TRBD2 (6 bases). The CDR3 has 14 residues. Per germline, CDR1 DFQATT and CDR2 SNEGSKA (reference sequence). The germline V and J ends were trimmed by 6 bases and 5 bases, with 18 bases remaining between them. CDR3 region: CSASTSKEEDTQYF. The DNA for the CDR3 is TGCAGTGCCTCGACTAGTAAGGAAGAAGATACGCAGTATTTT.

This clonotype was seen more than once but under ten times. The chain has TRBV6-1 and TRBJ2-7; D remains unclear. This CDR3 contains 13 residues. CDR1 is MNHNS and CDR2 is SASEGT in the germline V gene. The V end lost 1 base, the J end lost 6 bases, and 10 bases lay between the germline ends. CDR3 loop: CASSEGPFPEQYF. The CDR3 nucleotides are TGTGCCAGCAGTGAAGGGCCATTCCCCGAGCAGTACTTC.

The chain recombines TRBV7-2 with TRBJ2-5; D remains unclear. The ends were cut back, 3 bases at V and 11 bases at J, with 13 bases in the middle. The V gene's germline CDR1 is SGHTA and CDR2 FQGNSA. CDR3 size: 12 residues. CDR3 residues: CASSLISARQYF. CDR3 DNA: TGTGCCAGCAGCTTGATTTCAGCGCGGCAGTACTTC.

A few counts support this clonotype. V gene TRBV7-9 combines with J gene TRBJ1-2, with a weak D call TRBD1 (5 bases). Germline V CDR1 and CDR2: SEHNR, FQNEAQ (reference sequence). The CDR3 is made up of 13 amino acids. V shed 3 bases and J shed 9 bases, with 14 bases lying between them. The CDR3 region is CASSFGTDVSYTF. The DNA for the CDR3 is TGTGCCAGCAGCTTCGGGACGGACGTGAGCTACACCTTC.

This sequence joins TRBV20-1 and TRBJ2-7, with 7 bases lining up with TRBD1. V was clipped by 0 bases and J by 2 bases; unmatched bases: 7. The CDR3 extends over 15 amino acids. Germline loops: CDR1 DFQATT, CDR2 SNEGSKA (reference sequence). The CDR3 DNA follows: TGCAGTGCTAGAGATGTTGGGACAGCAACCTACGAGCAGTACTTC. Amino acids: CSARDVGTATYEQYF.

V gene TRBV5-1 combines with J gene TRBJ2-5; D possibly corresponds to TRBD1 (6 bases). The J call could be wrong; TRBJ2-7 is a better fit for the DNA end. This CDR3 has 13 residues. The V gene's germline CDR1 is SGHRS and CDR2 YFSETQ. CDR3 DNA sequence: TGCGCCAGCAGCTTGGAGGGGGTCCACGAGCAGTACTTC. It yields the protein CASSLEGVHEQYF.

This clonotype was recorded at least ten times. The junction does not match germline at one end; this may be a read error. V is TRBV7-9 and J is TRBJ2-7, with D maybe TRBD1 (6 bases). Germline CDR1 SEHNR, CDR2 FQNEAQ (reference sequence). CDR3 length equals 13 residues. CDR3 region: CASSPTGSYEQYF. DNA for the CDR3: TGCGCCAGCAGTCCGACAGGATCCTACGAGCAGTACTTC.

V usage is TRBV7-2 and J usage is TRBJ2-5; no reliable D call. The CDR3 runs 15 residues. V dropped 0 bases and J dropped 1 base, with 9 bases sitting between them. The germline V gene has CDR1 SGHTA and CDR2 FQGNSA. The CDR3 bases are TGTGCCAGCAGCTTAGCGGCTCAGATCCAAGAGACCCAGTACTTC. Translated: CASSLAAQIQETQYF.